The 18 T cell receptor beta chains presented below share a single source sample, sequenced in a study of T-cell memory formation after mild COVID-19. TCRdb re-analysed the 5' RACE reads in MiXCR, keeping a single row per CDR3 protein. The sample lists roughly 600,000 distinct CDR3 sequences, about a sixth seen once, with more than 10% in the top ten. The sample comprised PBMCs or a T cell subset sorted from them (not recorded which). Receptors were obtained from an adult woman who had mild COVID-19 (a few samples of this study predate the infection). Cell type and time point are not known.

The chain is built from TRBV2 and TRBJ2-3; 10 nucleotides line up with TRBD1. Germline V gives CDR1 SNHLY, CDR2 FYNNEI. CDR3 length: 16 residues. The J segment lost 4 bases and the V segment lost 6 bases, leaving 10 bases of the junction unmatched. The CDR3 coding sequence is TGTGCCAGCAGGGGACCGGGACAGGGGAATGCAGATACGCAGTATTTT. Its protein is CASRGPGQGNADTQYF.

This clonotype was seen a few times. The chain combines TRBV7-9 with TRBJ1-1, with 10 bases aligning to TRBD1. V shed 6 bases and J 8 bases; nucleotides not matched to a gene: 9. The CDR3 totals 14 residues. Germline values: CDR1 SEHNR, CDR2 FQNEAQ (reference sequence). The CDR3 loop is CASRLTGGLEEAFF. The CDR3 nucleotides are TGTGCCAGCAGGTTGACAGGGGGCTTGGAGGAAGCTTTCTTT.

This clonotype was seen a handful of times. The chain joins TRBV5-1 to TRBJ2-7; 11 bases map to TRBD2. With 4 bases clipped from V and 4 bases from J, the junction kept 7 bases outside the gene matches. Germline V gene data show CDR1 as SGHRS and CDR2 as YFSETQ. This CDR3 has 15 residues. The CDR3 loop reads CASSPTSGGFYEQYF. The CDR3 region has the DNA TGCGCCAGCAGCCCTACTAGCGGGGGTTTTTACGAGCAGTACTTC. Looking up the rest from reference TRBV5-1 and TRBJ2-7 gives the full variable domain: KAGVTQTPRYLIKTRGQQVTLSCSPISGHRSVSWYQQTPGQGLQFLFEYFSETQRNKGNFPGRFSGRQFSNSRSEMNVSTLELGDSALYLCASSPTSGGFYEQYFGPGTRLTVT.

The chain is built from TRBV15 and TRBJ2-5, with TRBD2 matching 13 bases. The V gene end was trimmed by 6 bases and the J gene end by 7 bases; junction bases not matched to a gene: 8. The CDR3 is made up of 15 amino acids. Germline values: CDR1 LNHNV, CDR2 YYDKDF (reference sequence). CDR3 sequence reads: CATRGTSGKGGTQYF. The CDR3 DNA is TGTGCCACCAGAGGGACTAGCGGGAAGGGAGGGACCCAGTACTTC.

V gene TRBV29-1 combines with J gene TRBJ1-2; TRBD1 might be the D (5 bases). Germline CDR1 reads SQVTM; CDR2 reads ANQGSEA. V lost 5 bases, J lost 4 bases, and 17 bases lay in between. This CDR3 spans 14 amino acids. CDR3 bases: TGCAGCGTTCCCCCGCTCGGGCAGGGCTATGGCTACACCTTC. This translates into CSVPPLGQGYGYTF.

This rearrangement joins TRBV21-1 to TRBJ2-5; the DNA was not used to check the table's D call, TRBD2. TRBV21-1 has pseudogene status. CDR3 size: 15 residues. CDR3 residues: CASIDSWEDQETQYF. The CDR3 coding sequence is TGTGCCAGCATCGACAGTTGGGAGGACCAAGAGACCCAGTACTTC.

This chain joins TRBV24-1 and TRBJ2-1, with TRBD2 matching 15 bases. The CDR3 sequence is 17 residues long. Germline loops: CDR1 KGHDR, CDR2 SFDVKD. J lost 7 bases, V lost 0 bases, and 3 bases had no gene match. This chain's CDR3 is CATSDLPGTSGRNEQFF. As DNA, the CDR3 is TGTGCCACCAGTGATTTGCCGGGGACTAGCGGGAGGAATGAGCAGTTCTTC.

The chain couples TRBV28 to TRBJ2-2; weak D call: TRBD1 (5 bases). This CDR3 region has 14 residues. The germline V gene encodes CDR1 MDHEN and CDR2 SYDVKM. Trimming stripped 4 bases from V and 6 bases from J, with 12 bases between. Here the CDR3 DNA reads TGTGCCAGCAGTTCATGGGGCGAAGCCGGGGAGCTGTTTTTT. This codes for CASSSWGEAGELFF.

This clonotype was counted between two and nine times. V is TRBV15 and J is TRBJ2-1; D is unresolved. The CDR3 loop spans 15 amino acids. V was trimmed by 0 bases and J by 4 bases, leaving 10 bases between them. Germline V lookup: CDR1 LNHNV, CDR2 YYDKDF (reference sequence). Here the CDR3 reads CATSRDVELYNEQFF. As DNA, the CDR3 is TGTGCCACCAGCAGAGATGTTGAGCTGTACAATGAGCAGTTCTTC.

The rearrangement joins TRBV5-1 to TRBJ1-2, with 8 bases lining up with TRBD1. The CDR3 contains 15 residues. Germline V gene sequence: CDR1 SGHRS, CDR2 YFSETQ. The junction had 6 bases not matched to a gene; V was cut back by 3 bases and J by 2 bases. The CDR3: CASSSTGARNYGYTF. CDR3 coding DNA: TGCGCCAGCAGCTCGACAGGGGCTCGGAACTATGGCTACACCTTC. Variable domain in full (rest from reference TRBV5-1 and TRBJ1-2): KAGVTQTPRYLIKTRGQQVTLSCSPISGHRSVSWYQQTPGQGLQFLFEYFSETQRNKGNFPGRFSGRQFSNSRSEMNVSTLELGDSALYLCASSSTGARNYGYTFGSGTRLTVV.

This clonotype was counted between two and nine times. The rearrangement links TRBV19 to TRBJ1-5, with TRBD1 identical over 7 bases. Germline V gene lookup returns CDR1 LNHDA and CDR2 SQIVND (reference sequence). V lost 3 bases and J lost 4; bases outside the gene matches: 6. The CDR3 loop spans 15 amino acids. The DNA of the CDR3 is TGTGCCAGTAGTATCGGGGACAGAATGAATCAGCCCCAGCATTTT. Its translation: CASSIGDRMNQPQHF.

This clonotype came up a few times. This chain uses TRBV19 with TRBJ2-3; 9 nucleotides match TRBD2. With 3 bases clipped from V and 3 bases from J, the junction kept 4 bases outside the gene matches. Germline loops: CDR1 LNHDA, CDR2 SQIVND (reference sequence). CDR3 size: 15 residues. CDR3 protein: CASSMEAGGTDTQYF. The CDR3 coding sequence is TGTGCCAGTAGTATGGAAGCGGGAGGAACAGATACGCAGTATTTT.

This clonotype was observed many times. The J gene is TRBJ2-5, the V gene TRBV7-6, with D perhaps TRBD2 (6 bases). Germline-derived CDR1 and CDR2 are SGHVS and FNYEAQ. CDR3 length equals 14 residues. Trimming cost V 2 bases and J 4 bases, with 11 bases left between them. Written as DNA, the CDR3 is TGTGCCAGCAGCTTAACGGGAGTTGGAGAGACCCAGTACTTC. Protein: CASSLTGVGETQYF.

V gene TRBV7-2 combines with J gene TRBJ2-5; TRBD1 matches at 8 bases. This CDR3 has 18 amino acids. V lost 0 bases to trimming and J lost 0 bases; unmatched junction nucleotides: 9. Germline V CDR1 and CDR2: SGHTA, FQGNSA. In DNA, the CDR3 is TGTGCCAGCAGCTTAGCGCTAAGGACAGGGAGCTACCAAGAGACCCAGTACTTC. Translating it yields CASSLALRTGSYQETQYF. The entire variable domain, with the rest obtained from reference TRBV7-2 and TRBJ2-5, is as follows: GAGVSQSPSNKVTEKGKDVELRCDPISGHTALYWYRQSLGQGLEFLIYFQGNSAPDKSGLPSDRFSAERTGGSVSTLTIQRTQQEDSAVYLCASSLALRTGSYQETQYFGPGTRLLVL.

This clonotype occurred a few times. This chain joins TRBV9 and TRBJ2-5; 10 bases are shared with TRBD2. Germline V gene data show CDR1 as SGDLS and CDR2 as YYNGEE. V shed 4 bases and J 7 bases; nucleotides not matched to a gene: 13. The CDR3 runs 16 residues. CDR3 nucleotides: TGTGCCAGCAGCCCCCCATCTAGCGGGGGTTTGAGGACCCAGTACTTC. Translation gives CASSPPSSGGLRTQYF.

The chain has TRBV10-3 and TRBJ2-2; the D is unclear. Germline V gene sequence: CDR1 ENHRY, CDR2 SYGVKD. Trimming took off 2 bases at V and 8 bases at J, with 6 bases between the two ends. The CDR3 has 12 residues. CDR3 bases: TGTGCCATCAGTGAGCCCCGTGGGGAGCTGTTTTTT. This encodes CAISEPRGELFF.

This clonotype turned up a few times. CDR3 sequence: CASSYAGQGGEKLFF. The CDR3 DNA follows: TGTGCCAGCAGTTACGCGGGACAGGGAGGTGAAAAACTGTTTTTT. J is TRBJ1-4 and V is TRBV6-5; 9 nucleotides match TRBD1. V was pared by 2 bases and J by 7 bases, with 5 bases of the junction left unmatched. The length of the CDR3 is 15 residues. Germline lookup yields CDR1 MNHEY and CDR2 SVGAGI.

This clonotype appeared a few times. J is TRBJ1-4 and V is TRBV5-1; D might be TRBD1 (5 bases). In germline, CDR1 is SGHRS, CDR2 YFSETQ. This CDR3 has 14 residues. V lost 3 bases to trimming and J lost 8 bases, with 14 bases between them. The CDR3 sequence: CASSWGRGEEKLFF. The CDR3, as DNA: TGCGCCAGCAGCTGGGGCCGGGGGGAAGAAAAACTGTTTTTT.